These 19 T cell receptor beta chains were sequenced from one sample in a study of T cell clonality in common variable immunodeficiency. TCRdb's copy holds only in-frame clones and misses some; the assay was immunoSEQ multiplex PCR. Captured here are approximately 34,000 clones, none seen once; the top ten comprise over 0.95%. The sequenced material came from peripheral blood mononuclear cells. These receptors were taken from a person aged 18 to 70 in good health.

The table lists this clone with many counts. The CDR3 is cut off 3 residues early in the read; its end comes from the germline J gene. This chain uses TRBV4-1 with TRBJ2-4; 11 positions agree with TRBD2. Germline V CDR1 and CDR2: MGHRA, YSYEKL. The CDR3 is 17 residues long. The V segment lost 6 bases and the J segment 3 bases; nucleotides outside the gene matches: 10. CDR3 residues: CASRLRITSGSKNIQYF. The covered CDR3 bases are TGCGCCAGCAGGCTCAGAATCACTAGCGGGAGCAAAAACATT.

The CDR3 loop is CASTQQGGRQPQHF. The part of the CDR3 DNA that was read is TGTGCCAGCACCCAACAGGGAGGTCGTCAGCCC. The chain joins TRBV7-8 to TRBJ1-5, with a weak D call TRBD1 (6 bases). The observed sequence ends 3 residues before the CDR3 terminus, with the missing tail filled in from the germline J gene. The CDR3 is made up of 14 amino acids. V lost 7 bases to trimming and J lost 6 bases, with 16 bases between them. Germline CDR1 is SGHVS and CDR2 is FQNEAQ.

There are many counts of this clone. This chain's CDR3 is CASSPTGTRWPQHF. The sequenced CDR3 bases are TGTGCCAGCAGCCCGACAGGTACTAGATGGCCC. V and J are TRBV5-8 and TRBJ1-5; tentatively, D is TRBD1 (6 bases). The read terminates 3 residues before the CDR3 end, so the remaining end is supplied by the germline J gene. The V end was cut by 4 bases, the J end by 9 bases, with 17 bases between. CDR3 length: 14 amino acids. Per germline, CDR1 SGHTS and CDR2 YDEGEE.

At least ten counts were recorded for this clone. With the read ending 3 residues before the CDR3 end, the germline J gene is used to fill in that end. The V call is TRBV19, the J call TRBJ1-1; tentatively, D is TRBD1 (5 bases). The germline CDR1 and CDR2 sequences are LNHDA and SQIVND (reference sequence). This CDR3 is built from 13 residues. The germline V and J ends were trimmed by 4 bases and 3 bases, with 9 bases remaining between them. The CDR3 protein is CASSTRGDTEAFF. The covered CDR3 bases are TGTGCCAGTAGTACTCGAGGGGACACTGAA. Complete variable domain (other parts from reference TRBV19 and TRBJ1-1): DGGITQSPKYLFRKEGQNVTLSCEQNLNHDAMYWYRQDPGQGLRLIYYSQIVNDFQKGDIAEGYSVSREKKESFPLTVTSAQKNPTAFYLCASSTRGDTEAFFGQGTRLTVV.

There are many counts of this clone. The CDR3 is cut off 3 residues early in the read; its end comes from the germline J gene. The identical CDR3 is also encoded by other nucleotide sequences in the sample. The genes are TRBV15 and TRBJ1-4, with unresolved D. Germline values: CDR1 LNHNV, CDR2 YYDKDF (reference sequence). The germline V and J ends were trimmed by 0 bases and 0 bases, with 8 bases remaining between them. CDR3 size: 16 residues. The sequenced CDR3 bases are TGTGCCACCAGCAGAGATGCAGGCGCAACTAATGAAAAA. Amino acids: CATSRDAGATNEK. The entire CDR3 reads CATSRDAGATNEKLFF.

In this sample, this clone turned up many times. From the germline J gene comes the end of the CDR3, since the read stops 3 residues before it. The chain employs TRBV5-1 and TRBJ1-1, with 7 bases aligning to TRBD1. Germline CDR1 SGHRS, CDR2 YFSETQ. V gave up 4 bases and J gave up 0 bases; unmatched junction bases: 9. The CDR3 is 16 amino acids. CDR3: CASSPYRGSMNTEAFF. The DNA read from the CDR3 is TGCGCCAGCAGCCCCTACAGGGGTTCTATGAACACTGAA.

This clone was found many times. The CDR3 extends 3 residues past the end of the read, so its final part is completed from the germline J gene. The chain carries TRBV6-1 and TRBJ1-2, with 7 bases aligning to TRBD1. In germline, CDR1 is MNHNS, CDR2 SASEGT. V shed 3 bases and J 5 bases; nucleotides not matched to a gene: 6. This CDR3 spans 14 amino acids. CDR3 residues: CASSDDRAGYGYTF. Partial CDR3 DNA: TGTGCCAGCAGTGACGACAGGGCGGGGTATGGC.

This clone was detected ten times or more. The CDR3 end lies 3 residues beyond the end of the read and is filled in from the germline J gene. The chain combines TRBV5-6 with TRBJ1-1; possible D gene TRBD1, 5 bases. CDR3 length equals 14 residues. V dropped 4 bases and J dropped 1 base, with 11 bases sitting between them. Germline CDR1 and CDR2: SGHDT and YYEEEE. The CDR3 region is CASSRGVKNTEAFF. The part of the CDR3 DNA that was read is TGTGCCAGCAGCCGGGGGGTCAAGAACACTGAA.

In this sample, this clone turned up many times. The read terminates 3 residues before the CDR3 end, so the remaining end is supplied by the germline J gene. The gene calls are TRBV15 and TRBJ2-3, with 12 bases matching TRBD2. Trimming at V came to 5 bases and at J to 5 bases, leaving 8 bases not matched to a gene. In germline, CDR1 is LNHNV, CDR2 YYDKDF (reference sequence). The CDR3 length is 16 residues. CDR3 protein: CATSGRLAGVLDTQYF. The sequenced CDR3 bases are TGTGCCACCAGCGGGCGACTAGCGGGAGTTCTAGATACG. Drawing the rest from reference TRBV15 and TRBJ2-3, the complete variable domain is DAMVIQNPRYQVTQFGKPVTLSCSQTLNHNVMYWYQQKSSQAPKLLFHYYDKDFNNEADTPDNFQSRRPNTSFCFLDIRSPGLGDTAMYLCATSGRLAGVLDTQYFGPGTRLTVL.

Many counts were recorded for this clone. The missing CDR3 end, 3 residues past where the read stops, is filled in from the germline J gene. The chain uses TRBV20-1 and TRBJ2-2; 14 bases are a match to TRBD2. Germline-derived CDR1 and CDR2 are DFQATT and SNEGSKA (reference sequence). V lost 6 bases, J lost 4 bases, and 7 bases stayed unmatched. The CDR3 runs to 16 residues. CDR3 sequence: CSARLAGGRVTGELFF. The CDR3 DNA, read in part, is TGCAGTGCGAGACTAGCGGGAGGGCGCGTCACCGGGGAG.

This clone came up many times. The read ends 3 residues shy of where the CDR3 ends; the end is completed using the germline J gene. The V gene is TRBV30, the J gene TRBJ1-1; TRBD1 agrees at 8 bases. V was clipped by 2 bases and J by 1 base; unmatched bases: 12. CDR1 and CDR2 (germline): GTSNPN, SVGIG (reference sequence). This CDR3 region has 17 residues. CDR3 loop: CAWSRGQGRDWNTEAFF. CDR3 bases read: TGTGCCTGGAGTAGAGGACAGGGTAGGGATTGGAACACTGAA. The full variable domain, with the rest looked up from reference TRBV30 and TRBJ1-1, is SQTIHQWPATLVQPVGSPLSLECTVEGTSNPNLYWYRQAAGRGLQLLFYSVGIGQISSEVPQNLSASRPQDRQFILSSKKLLLSDSGFYLCAWSRGQGRDWNTEAFFGQGTRLTVV.

This clone was recorded many times. The read ends 3 residues before the CDR3 terminus; that terminus is restored from the germline J gene. J is TRBJ1-1 and V is TRBV5-1; D might be TRBD1 (5 bases). Germline-derived CDR1 and CDR2 are SGHRS and YFSETQ. This CDR3 contains 15 residues. Trimming removed 3 bases from V and 0 bases from J, with 12 bases in between. This chain's CDR3 is CASSWKGPLNTEAFF. The covered CDR3 bases are TGCGCCAGCAGCTGGAAGGGGCCGTTGAACACTGAA.

At least ten counts were recorded for this clone. The read ends 3 residues shy of where the CDR3 ends; the end is completed using the germline J gene. This chain joins TRBV5-1 and TRBJ2-3, with 8 positions matching TRBD1. V shed 0 bases and J 4 bases; nucleotides not matched to a gene: 7. The CDR3 is made up of 16 amino acids. CDR1 and CDR2 (germline): SGHRS, YFSETQ. This CDR3 is CASSLGTGNFPDTQYF. The CDR3 bases that were read are TGCGCCAGCAGCTTGGGGACAGGGAATTTTCCAGATACG.

This clone has a count of ten or more. With the read ending 3 residues before the CDR3 end, the germline J gene is used to fill in that end. The chain carries TRBV20-1 and TRBJ1-5; a possible D gene is TRBD1 (6 bases). Deletions cut 3 bases from V and 3 bases from J, with 9 bases between. The CDR3 is made up of 13 amino acids. Germline CDR1 DFQATT, CDR2 SNEGSKA (reference sequence). The CDR3 here is CSASRQVNQPQHF. Incomplete CDR3 DNA: TGCAGTGCTAGCCGACAGGTCAATCAGCCC.

In its sample, this clone was seen many times. From the germline J gene comes the end of the CDR3, since the read stops 3 residues before it. This chain uses TRBV5-1 with TRBJ2-5; 14 bases agree with TRBD2. The length of the CDR3 is 19 residues. V lost 0 bases to trimming and J lost 0 bases; unmatched junction nucleotides: 7. Germline CDR1 and CDR2: SGHRS and YFSETQ. The CDR3 DNA, read in part, is TGCGCCAGCAGCTTGGGCAAGACTAGCGGGGGGGGGTACCAAGAGACC. Its translation: CASSLGKTSGGGYQET. The entire CDR3 sequence reads CASSLGKTSGGGYQETQYF.

This clone has ten or more counts. The missing CDR3 end, 3 residues past where the read stops, is filled in from the germline J gene. The chain joins TRBV12-3 or TRBV12-4 to TRBJ2-1; D gene unclear. The CDR3 length is 14 residues. Deletions cut 2 bases from V and 5 bases from J, with 10 bases between. The chain's CDR3 is CASSLTVENNEQFF. The sequenced part of the CDR3 DNA is TGTGCCAGCAGTTTAACGGTAGAGAACAATGAG.

This clone occurred a few times. A read error is likely here: a far larger clone is one base away. The CDR3 spells CAWTRHLSGANVLFF. The CDR3 DNA, read in part, is TGTGCCTGGACCCGACACCTCTCTGGGGCCAACGTG. The rearrangement joins TRBV30 to TRBJ2-2; TRBD1 might be the D (5 bases). The CDR3 is cut off 3 residues early in the read; its end comes from the germline J gene. This CDR3 region has 15 residues. Germline CDR1 and CDR2: GTSNPN and SVGIG (reference sequence). Filled out from reference TRBV30 and TRBJ2-2, the complete variable domain reads SQTIHQWPATLVQPVGSPLSLECTVEGTSNPNLYWYRQAAGRGLQLLFYSVGIGQISSEVPQNLSASRPQDRQFILSSKKLLLSDSGFYLCAWTRHLSGANVLFFGEGSRLTVL.

This clone was counted ten times or more. The read stops 3 residues short of the end of the CDR3; the missing end is completed from the germline J gene. The chain links TRBV18 to TRBJ1-3; D is ambiguous. This CDR3 is 16 amino acids long. Germline assignment: CDR1 KGHSH and CDR2 LQKENI. V lost 2 bases, J lost 1 base, and 12 bases lay in between. The CDR3 bases that were read are TGTGCCAGCTCACCAAGTAGCGGGGAATCTGGAAACACC. It specifies CASSPSSGESGNT. The complete CDR3 protein is CASSPSSGESGNTIYF. The whole variable domain, remainder taken from reference TRBV18 and TRBJ1-3, is NAGVMQNPRHLVRRRGQEARLRCSPMKGHSHVYWYRQLPEEGLKFMVYLQKENIIDESGMPKERFSAEFPKEGPSILRIQQVVRGDSAAYFCASSPSSGESGNTIYFGEGSWLTVV.

At least ten counts were recorded for this clone. The read finishes 3 residues shy of the CDR3 end, and the germline J gene is used to complete it. The chain recombines TRBV5-1 with TRBJ1-6; 7 bases agree with TRBD1. Germline V gene data show CDR1 as SGHRS and CDR2 as YFSETQ. Trimming cost V 4 bases and J 8 bases; bases outside gene matches: 12. The CDR3 totals 16 residues. CDR3 residues: CASSVGSTGVDSPLHF. CDR3 DNA, as far as it was read: TGCGCCAGCAGCGTCGGGTCCACAGGGGTAGATTCACCC.